These 28 T cell receptor beta chains came from one sample sequenced in a study of T cell responses to AZD1222 COVID-19 vaccine. Generated by immunoSEQ multiplex PCR, the TCRdb table keeps only in-frame clones and is missing some. The sample lists fewer than 200,000 clones; 85% to 95% were seen once. Sequencing used peripheral blood, obtained 28 days after the second dose of the MenACWY control vaccine. Receptors originate from an adult who received the MenACWY meningococcal vaccine as a control.

The CDR3 reads CASRLSYEQYF. DNA for the CDR3: TGTGCCAGCCGCCTCAGCTACGAGCAGTACTTC. The rearrangement joins TRBV11-3 to TRBJ2-7, with D hard to call. Germline lookup yields CDR1 SGHNT and CDR2 YENEEA. The CDR3 is 11 amino acids. Trimming removed 8 bases at V and 3 bases at J, with 8 bases between.

V and J are TRBV7-6 and TRBJ1-1; D remains ambiguous. Germline V gene data show CDR1 as SGHVS and CDR2 as FNYEAQ. With 1 base removed from V and 3 bases from J, the gap between germline ends came to 12 bases. This CDR3 has 15 amino acids. For the CDR3, the DNA is TGTGCCAGCAGCTTAGTGTCAGGTGCGGACACTGAAGCTTTCTTT. Protein sequence: CASSLVSGADTEAFF. Filled out from reference TRBV7-6 and TRBJ1-1, the complete variable domain reads GAGVSQSPRYKVTKRGQDVALRCDPISGHVSLYWYRQALGQGPEFLTYFNYEAQQDKSGLPNDRFSAERPEGSISTLTIQRTEQRDSAMYRCASSLVSGADTEAFFGQGTRLTVV.

This clone has just one count. The V call is TRBV7-8, the J call TRBJ1-3; perhaps TRBD1 as D (6 bases). Germline CDR1 SGHVS, CDR2 FQNEAQ. The V end was cut by 1 base, the J end by 0 bases, with 10 bases between. The length of the CDR3 is 16 residues. The CDR3, as DNA: TGTGCCAGCAGCTTAGGAGGGGGGAGCTCTGGAAACACCATATATTTT. Its translation: CASSLGGGSSGNTIYF.

The chain joins TRBV7-9 to TRBJ2-5; the match to TRBD1 covers 7 bases. Germline V gene sequence: CDR1 SEHNR, CDR2 FQNEAQ (reference sequence). Trimming cost V 0 bases and J 5 bases; bases outside gene matches: 9. The CDR3 runs 16 residues. The CDR3 loop reads CASSLAGQTGYETQYF. CDR3 sequence (DNA): TGTGCCAGCAGCTTAGCGGGCCAGACAGGGTACGAGACCCAGTACTTC.

This chain uses TRBV19 with TRBJ1-6, with 8 bases identical to TRBD1. CDR1 is LNHDA, CDR2 SQIVND, per germline (reference sequence). The CDR3 has 16 residues. The V segment lost 4 bases and the J segment 4 bases; nucleotides outside the gene matches: 6. The CDR3: CASSTAGGRYNSPLHF. The CDR3, as DNA: TGTGCCAGTAGTACCGCAGGGGGCCGGTATAATTCACCCCTCCACTTT.

This clone was counted once. DNA for the CDR3: TGTGCCAGCAGCTCTGAGCCGGGTAGTAACTATGGCTACACCTTC. It yields the protein CASSSEPGSNYGYTF. The J gene is TRBJ1-2, the V gene TRBV7-6; no clear D gene. Germline V gene lookup returns CDR1 SGHVS and CDR2 FNYEAQ. The CDR3 is 15 residues long. Trimming left V 4 bases short and J 1 base short, with 13 bases between.

V and J are TRBV19 and TRBJ1-5, with TRBD1 identical over 8 bases. CDR3 length: 14 residues. The V gene end was trimmed by 3 bases and the J gene end by 6 bases; junction bases not matched to a gene: 4. CDR1 is LNHDA and CDR2 is SQIVND in the germline V gene (reference sequence). CDR3 loop: CASSMRQGIQPQHF. In nucleotides, the CDR3 is TGTGCCAGTAGTATGAGACAGGGGATTCAGCCCCAGCATTTT. Based on the CDR3 plus reference TRBV19 and TRBJ1-5, the full variable domain is DGGITQSPKYLFRKEGQNVTLSCEQNLNHDAMYWYRQDPGQGLRLIYYSQIVNDFQKGDIAEGYSVSREKKESFPLTVTSAQKNPTAFYLCASSMRQGIQPQHFGDGTRLSIL.

This chain joins TRBV7-6 and TRBJ1-2, with 7 bases aligning to TRBD1. Germline trimming cut 5 bases from V and 8 bases from J; bases unmatched to any gene: 8. Looked up from germline, CDR1 is SGHVS and CDR2 is FNYEAQ. This CDR3 is 13 amino acids long. Here the CDR3 DNA reads TGTGCCAGCAGCCCCGACAGGGAGGCGGGCTACACCTTC. Translated: CASSPDREAGYTF.

This chain links TRBV7-9 with TRBJ2-7, with D maybe TRBD1 (6 bases). V was clipped by 5 bases and J by 4 bases, with 12 bases between them. CDR1 is SEHNR and CDR2 is FQNEAQ in the germline V gene (reference sequence). This CDR3 comprises 13 residues. The CDR3 DNA reads TGTGCCAGCAGCACAGGACAGACTTACGAGCAGTACTTC. This sequence encodes CASSTGQTYEQYF.

This clone was seen a single time. The rearrangement joins TRBV30 to TRBJ2-2; 9 bases fit TRBD2. V lost 2 bases to trimming and J lost 10 bases; unmatched junction nucleotides: 11. Germline CDR1 and CDR2: GTSNPN and SVGIG (reference sequence). This CDR3 has 15 residues. This chain's CDR3 is CAWSSGGRLGKELFF. The CDR3 DNA follows: TGTGCCTGGAGTAGCGGGGGGCGGTTGGGCAAGGAGCTGTTTTTT.

The CDR3 DNA is TGTGCCAGCAGACCGGGACAGGCAAACACTGAAGCTTTCTTT. This gives the protein CASRPGQANTEAFF. The chain employs TRBV6-4 and TRBJ1-1; 8 nucleotides agree with TRBD1. The CDR3 spans 14 residues. Germline assignment: CDR1 MRHNA and CDR2 SNTAGT. V lost 6 bases to trimming and J lost 2 bases; unmatched junction nucleotides: 5.

The V gene is TRBV3-1 (or the pseudogene TRBV3-2), the J gene TRBJ1-2; TRBD1 aligns across 10 bases. The CDR3 is 14 residues long. Germline assignment: CDR1 LGHDT and CDR2 YNNKEL (reference sequence). The junction had 9 bases not matched to a gene; V was cut back by 7 bases and J by 7 bases. The CDR3 DNA reads as TGTGCCAGCACCGCCGGGACAGGGGTGTCTGGCTACACCTTC. Translated, it gives CASTAGTGVSGYTF.

CDR3 residues: CAISESEESGTQYF. In DNA form, the CDR3 reads TGTGCCATCAGTGAGTCAGAAGAATCGGGTACGCAGTATTTT. The J gene is TRBJ2-3, the V gene TRBV10-3; D not resolved. Germline V CDR1 and CDR2: ENHRY, SYGVKD. This CDR3 has 14 residues. Between the trimmed V and J ends, which lost 0 bases and 8 bases, there was a span of 12 bases.

The chain has TRBV19 and TRBJ2-3; D is ambiguous. CDR1 is LNHDA, CDR2 SQIVND, per germline (reference sequence). V was trimmed by 3 bases and J by 4 bases, leaving 8 bases between them. This CDR3 region has 13 residues. This CDR3 reads CASSMRTADTQYF. The CDR3 nucleotides are TGTGCCAGTAGTATGAGGACGGCAGATACGCAGTATTTT.

The CDR3 sequence is CASTEQSISPLHF. As DNA, the CDR3 is TGTGCCAGCACTGAACAATCCATCTCACCCCTCCACTTT. The gene calls are TRBV7-9 and TRBJ1-6; D ambiguous. The length of the CDR3 is 13 residues. Germline V gene lookup returns CDR1 SEHNR and CDR2 FQNEAQ (reference sequence). V was pared by 7 bases and J by 10 bases, with 14 bases between.

The V call is TRBV5-1, the J call TRBJ1-3; D gene unclear. V lost 0 bases and J 3 bases, leaving 10 bases between the germline ends. The CDR3 extends over 15 amino acids. Germline V gene data show CDR1 as SGHRS and CDR2 as YFSETQ. The DNA of the CDR3 is TGCGCCAGCAGCTTGGCAGGAGGGAGTGGAAACACCATATATTTT. Translating gives CASSLAGGSGNTIYF.

This chain joins TRBV5-4 and TRBJ1-1, with 8 bases matching TRBD1. This CDR3 contains 15 residues. In germline, CDR1 is SGHNT, CDR2 YYREEE (reference sequence). Germline trimming cut 0 bases from V and 4 bases from J; bases unmatched to any gene: 5. CDR3 in amino acids: CASSLGPDRGTEAFF. DNA of the CDR3: TGTGCCAGCAGCTTGGGCCCAGACAGGGGCACTGAAGCTTTCTTT.

The chain couples TRBV10-3 to TRBJ1-3, with a tentative D call TRBD1 (6 bases). Looked up from germline, CDR1 is ENHRY and CDR2 is SYGVKD. The V end was cut by 6 bases, the J end by 2 bases, with 14 bases between. The CDR3 has 15 amino acids. The CDR3 reads CAIRDSSSPGNTIYF. Here the CDR3 DNA reads TGTGCCATCAGGGACAGCTCGTCCCCTGGAAACACCATATATTTT.

This chain links TRBV6-2 or TRBV6-3 with TRBJ2-3; no reliable D call. This CDR3 spans 15 amino acids. Trimming cost V 2 bases and J 7 bases, with 16 bases left between them. Germline loops: CDR1 MNHEY, CDR2 SVGEGT. The CDR3 here is CASSYGRQETNTQYF. The CDR3 nucleotides are TGTGCCAGCAGTTACGGCCGGCAGGAGACGAATACGCAGTATTTT.

The chain's CDR3 is CASSDSPLFGEQYF. In DNA, the CDR3 is TGTGCCAGCAGTGATTCCCCGCTATTCGGCGAGCAGTACTTC. V gene TRBV6-1 combines with J gene TRBJ2-7; D is uncertain. The CDR3 totals 14 residues. Trimming left V 3 bases short and J 6 bases short, with 15 bases between. Germline lookup yields CDR1 MNHNS and CDR2 SASEGT.

This rearrangement joins TRBV11-1 to TRBJ1-1; D is perhaps TRBD1 (5 bases). Per the germline V gene, CDR1 is SGHAT and CDR2 is FQDESV (reference sequence). The V and J ends lost 6 bases and 3 bases respectively, with 11 bases between them. There are 13 residues in the CDR3. The CDR3 sequence is CASSFPGYTEAFF. In DNA, the CDR3 is TGTGCCAGCAGTTTTCCAGGGTACACTGAAGCTTTCTTT.

This clone is a singleton in its sample. The chain combines TRBV27 with TRBJ1-2, with a tentative D call TRBD1 (5 bases). Looked up from germline, CDR1 is MNHEY and CDR2 is SMNVEV (reference sequence). CDR3 length equals 17 residues. Between the trimmed V and J ends, which lost 0 bases and 2 bases, there was a span of 16 bases. CDR3 residues: CASSLSGGRGLNYGYTF. CDR3 nucleotide sequence: TGTGCCAGCAGTTTATCCGGTGGAAGGGGACTGAACTATGGCTACACCTTC.

This chain uses TRBV30 with TRBJ1-4; possible D gene TRBD1, 5 bases. In germline, CDR1 is GTSNPN, CDR2 SVGIG (reference sequence). V was shortened by 5 bases and J by 6 bases, with 7 bases between the two germline ends. The CDR3 consists of 11 residues. The CDR3 DNA follows: TGTGCCTGGGGGACTGATGAAAAACTGTTTTTT. Translated, it gives CAWGTDEKLFF. Full variable domain (outside the CDR3, taken from reference TRBV30 and TRBJ1-4): SQTIHQWPATLVQPVGSPLSLECTVEGTSNPNLYWYRQAAGRGLQLLFYSVGIGQISSEVPQNLSASRPQDRQFILSSKKLLLSDSGFYLCAWGTDEKLFFGSGTQLSVL.

This clone occurred many times. V and J are TRBV7-9 and TRBJ1-3; weak D call: TRBD1 (5 bases). The CDR3 runs to 14 residues. V was pared by 6 bases and J by 0 bases, with 9 bases between. The germline CDR1 and CDR2 sequences are SEHNR and FQNEAQ (reference sequence). This chain's CDR3 is CASRGPYSGNTIYF. CDR3 bases: TGTGCCAGCAGGGGGCCGTACTCTGGAAACACCATATATTTT.

The chain couples TRBV18 to TRBJ2-7; the match to TRBD1 covers 10 bases. The CDR3 is 15 amino acids. Germline CDR1 KGHSH, CDR2 LQKENI. V lost 3 bases and J lost 6; bases outside the gene matches: 8. The CDR3 loop reads CASSPSGTGDSEQYF. The DNA for the CDR3 is TGTGCCAGCTCACCCTCCGGGACAGGGGATAGCGAGCAGTACTTC.

This chain uses TRBV28 with TRBJ1-3; D uncertain. The CDR3 has 15 residues. Germline CDR1 and CDR2: MDHEN and SYDVKM. V lost 5 bases to trimming and J lost 0 bases, with 11 bases between them. The CDR3 nucleotides read TGTGCCAGCAGTGCCTTACAGAGCTCTGGAAACACCATATATTTT. It yields the protein CASSALQSSGNTIYF.

J is TRBJ1-2 and V is TRBV2; TRBD1 might be the D (5 bases). The germline CDR1 and CDR2 sequences are SNHLY and FYNNEI. CDR3 size: 13 residues. V lost 7 bases and J lost 7, with 16 bases in between. The CDR3 DNA sequence: TGTGCCAGCACCAGGGACGGGGGGAGTGGCTACACCTTC. It codes for CASTRDGGSGYTF.

The V call is TRBV2, the J call TRBJ2-1; 11 bases line up with TRBD2. Germline V lookup: CDR1 SNHLY, CDR2 FYNNEI. The CDR3 contains 15 residues. V was clipped by 6 bases and J by 7 bases; unmatched bases: 8. CDR3 nucleotides: TGTGCCAGCAGCGAAACTAGCGGGAGCACAAATGAGCAGTTCTTC. Amino acid sequence: CASSETSGSTNEQFF.